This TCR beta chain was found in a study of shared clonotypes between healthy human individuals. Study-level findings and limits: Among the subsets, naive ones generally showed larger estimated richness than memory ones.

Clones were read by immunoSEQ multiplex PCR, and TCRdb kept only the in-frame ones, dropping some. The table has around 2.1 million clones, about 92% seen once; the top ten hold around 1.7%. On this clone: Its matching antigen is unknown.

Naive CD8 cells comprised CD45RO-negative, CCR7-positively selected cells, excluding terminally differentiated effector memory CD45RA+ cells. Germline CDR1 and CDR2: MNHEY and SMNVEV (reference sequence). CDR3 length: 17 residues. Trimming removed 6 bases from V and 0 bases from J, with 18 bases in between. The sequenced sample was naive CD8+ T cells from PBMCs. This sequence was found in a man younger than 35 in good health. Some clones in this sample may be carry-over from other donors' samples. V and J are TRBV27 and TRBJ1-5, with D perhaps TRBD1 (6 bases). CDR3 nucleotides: TGTGCCAGCAGACCGACTGCGGGGGGCCTTAGCAATCAGCCCCAGCATTTT. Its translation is CASRPTAGGLSNQPQHF.